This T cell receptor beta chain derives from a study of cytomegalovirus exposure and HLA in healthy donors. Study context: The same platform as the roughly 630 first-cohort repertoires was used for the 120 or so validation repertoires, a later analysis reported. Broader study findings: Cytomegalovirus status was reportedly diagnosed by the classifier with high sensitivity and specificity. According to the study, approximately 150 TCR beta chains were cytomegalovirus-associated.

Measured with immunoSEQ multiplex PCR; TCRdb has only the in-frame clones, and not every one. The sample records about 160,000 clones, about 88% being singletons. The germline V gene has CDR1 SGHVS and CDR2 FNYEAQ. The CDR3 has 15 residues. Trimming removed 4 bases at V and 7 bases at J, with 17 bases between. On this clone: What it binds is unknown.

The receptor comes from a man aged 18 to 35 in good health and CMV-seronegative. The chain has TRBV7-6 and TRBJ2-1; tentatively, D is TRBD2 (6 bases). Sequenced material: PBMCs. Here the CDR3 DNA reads TGTGCCAGCAGCTGGAGGGAGTCTCGATGGAATGAGCAGTTCTTC. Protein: CASSWRESRWNEQFF.